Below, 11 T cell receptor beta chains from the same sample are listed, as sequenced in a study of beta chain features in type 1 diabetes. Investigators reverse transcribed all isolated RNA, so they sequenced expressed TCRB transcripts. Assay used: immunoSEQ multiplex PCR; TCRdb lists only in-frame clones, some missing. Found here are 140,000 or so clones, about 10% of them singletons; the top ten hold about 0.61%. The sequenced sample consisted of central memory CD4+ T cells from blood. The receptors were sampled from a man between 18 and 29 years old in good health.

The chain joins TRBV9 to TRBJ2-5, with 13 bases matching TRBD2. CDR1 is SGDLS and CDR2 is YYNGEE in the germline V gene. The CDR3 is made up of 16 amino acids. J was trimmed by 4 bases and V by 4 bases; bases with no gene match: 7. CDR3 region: CASSQRTSGGGETQYF. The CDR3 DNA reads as TGTGCCAGCAGCCAGAGGACTAGCGGGGGTGGAGAGACCCAGTACTTC. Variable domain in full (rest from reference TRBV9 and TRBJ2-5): DSGVTQTPKHLITATGQRVTLRCSPRSGDLSVYWYQQSLDQGLQFLIQYYNGEERAKGNILERFSAQQFPDLHSELNLSSLELGDSALYFCASSQRTSGGGETQYFGPGTRLLVL.

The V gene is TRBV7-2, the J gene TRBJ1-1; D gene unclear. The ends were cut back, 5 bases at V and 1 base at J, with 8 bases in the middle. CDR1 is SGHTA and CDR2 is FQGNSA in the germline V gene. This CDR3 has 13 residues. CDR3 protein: CASSPQANTEAFF. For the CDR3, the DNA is TGTGCCAGCAGCCCGCAAGCGAACACTGAAGCTTTCTTT.

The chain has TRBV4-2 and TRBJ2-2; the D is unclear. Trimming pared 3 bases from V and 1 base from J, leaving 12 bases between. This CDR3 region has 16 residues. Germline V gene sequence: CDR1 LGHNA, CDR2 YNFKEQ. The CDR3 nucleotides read TGTGCCAGCAGCCAGAGTCCCCAGGTGAACACCGGGGAGCTGTTTTTT. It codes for CASSQSPQVNTGELFF.

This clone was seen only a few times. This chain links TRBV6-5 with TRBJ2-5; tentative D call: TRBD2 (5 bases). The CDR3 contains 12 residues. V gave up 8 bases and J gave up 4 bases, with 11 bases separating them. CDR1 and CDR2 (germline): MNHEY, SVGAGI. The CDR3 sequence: CASGLARETQYF. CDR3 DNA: TGTGCCAGCGGGCTAGCTCGAGAGACCCAGTACTTC.

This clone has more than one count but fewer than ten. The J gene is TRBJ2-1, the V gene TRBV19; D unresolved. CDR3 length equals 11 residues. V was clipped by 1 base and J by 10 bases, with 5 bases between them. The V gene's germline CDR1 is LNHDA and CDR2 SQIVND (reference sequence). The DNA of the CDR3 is TGTGCCAGTAGTATAGTGGGCGAGCAGTTCTTC. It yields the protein CASSIVGEQFF.

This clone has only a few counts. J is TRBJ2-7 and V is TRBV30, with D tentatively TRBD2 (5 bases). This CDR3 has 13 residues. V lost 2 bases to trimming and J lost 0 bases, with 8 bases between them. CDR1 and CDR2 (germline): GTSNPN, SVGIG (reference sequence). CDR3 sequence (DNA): TGTGCCTGGAGTAAAGGGAGCTCCTACGAGCAGTACTTC. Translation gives CAWSKGSSYEQYF.

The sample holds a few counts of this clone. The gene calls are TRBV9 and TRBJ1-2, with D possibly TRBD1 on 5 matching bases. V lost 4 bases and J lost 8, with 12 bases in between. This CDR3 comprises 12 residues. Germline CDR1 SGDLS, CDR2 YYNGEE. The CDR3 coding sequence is TGTGCCAGCAGCCGGTGGGGGGTAGGCTACACCTTC. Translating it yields CASSRWGVGYTF.

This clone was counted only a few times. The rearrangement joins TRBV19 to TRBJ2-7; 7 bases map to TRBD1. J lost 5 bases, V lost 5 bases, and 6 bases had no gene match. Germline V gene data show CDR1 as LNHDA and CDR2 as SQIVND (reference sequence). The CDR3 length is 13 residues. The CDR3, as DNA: TGTGCCAGTAGTGGCCACAGGGGCCACGAGCAGTACTTC. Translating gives CASSGHRGHEQYF.

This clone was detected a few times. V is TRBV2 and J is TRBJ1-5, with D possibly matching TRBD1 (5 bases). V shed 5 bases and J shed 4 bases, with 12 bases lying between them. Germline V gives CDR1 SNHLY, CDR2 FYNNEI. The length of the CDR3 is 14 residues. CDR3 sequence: CASSYQGRNQPQHF. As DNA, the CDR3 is TGTGCCAGCAGTTATCAGGGAAGGAATCAGCCCCAGCATTTT.

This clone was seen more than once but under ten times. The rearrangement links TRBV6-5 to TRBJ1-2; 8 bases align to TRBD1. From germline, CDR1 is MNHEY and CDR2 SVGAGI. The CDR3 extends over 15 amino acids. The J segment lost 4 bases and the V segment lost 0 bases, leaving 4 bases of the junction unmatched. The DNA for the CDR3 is TGTGCCAGCAGTTACTCCGGGACAGGCCTCTATGGCTACACCTTC. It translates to CASSYSGTGLYGYTF.

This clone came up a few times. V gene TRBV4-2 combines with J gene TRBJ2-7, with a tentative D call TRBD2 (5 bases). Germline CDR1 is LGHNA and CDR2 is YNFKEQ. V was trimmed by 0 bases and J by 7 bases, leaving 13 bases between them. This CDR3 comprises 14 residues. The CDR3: CASSQDAGRMEQYF. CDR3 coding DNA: TGTGCCAGCAGCCAAGATGCGGGTAGGATGGAGCAGTACTTC.